The next 30 T cell receptor beta chains were all read from a single sample in a study of T cell repertoires in cytomegalovirus infection. TCRdb independently ran MiXCR on the reads; one entry per CDR3 protein. The table has some 300,000 distinct CDR3 sequences, 9.6% seen once. The sequenced sample consisted of PBMCs. The receptors shown here come from a human donor in good health (CMV status not recorded). Some clones in this sample may be carry-over from other donors' samples.

This clonotype appeared many times. The chain combines TRBV20-1 with TRBJ2-5, with 7 bases matching TRBD1. With 5 bases clipped from V and 3 bases from J, the junction kept 9 bases outside the gene matches. Germline V gene data show CDR1 as DFQATT and CDR2 as SNEGSKA (reference sequence). The CDR3 length is 14 residues. The CDR3 nucleotides read TGCAGTGCTCCCCGACAGGGCTGGGAAGAGACCCAGTACTTC. This gives the protein CSAPRQGWEETQYF.

This clonotype was detected many times. V gene TRBV12-3 or TRBV12-4 combines with J gene TRBJ2-1; D is unclear. The CDR3 length is 15 residues. Between the trimmed V and J ends, which lost 5 bases and 9 bases, there was a span of 20 bases. CDR3 bases: TGTGCCAGCAGTGCGGACCGACTGGTTTCGCGTGAGCAGTTCTTC. The encoded protein is CASSADRLVSREQFF.

This clonotype was seen at least ten times. This sequence joins TRBV20-1 and TRBJ2-5; D not resolved. V lost 1 base and J lost 5, with 14 bases in between. Germline V lookup: CDR1 DFQATT, CDR2 SNEGSKA (reference sequence). The CDR3 consists of 14 residues. The DNA for the CDR3 is TGCAGTGCTAGAGGTTTAGCTTTGACTGAGACCCAGTACTTC. This encodes CSARGLALTETQYF.

This clonotype was counted between two and nine times. The chain links TRBV28 to TRBJ2-1, with 9 bases fitting TRBD1. CDR1 is MDHEN, CDR2 SYDVKM, per germline. This CDR3 contains 16 residues. V dropped 6 bases and J dropped 5; count of bases not matched to a gene: 11. CDR3 region: CASSPPGTGRNNEQFF. Here the CDR3 DNA reads TGTGCCAGCAGCCCCCCCGGGACAGGGCGAAACAATGAGCAGTTCTTC. The whole variable domain, filled in from reference TRBV28 and TRBJ2-1, reads DVKVTQSSRYLVKRTGEKVFLECVQDMDHENMFWYRQDPGLGLRLIYFSYDVKMKEKGDIPEGYSVSREKKERFSLILESASTNQTSMYLCASSPPGTGRNNEQFFGPGTRLTVL.

This clonotype was observed a handful of times. The chain joins TRBV20-1 to TRBJ2-7; unclear D gene. The CDR3 length is 11 residues. Per germline, CDR1 DFQATT and CDR2 SNEGSKA (reference sequence). V lost 2 bases to trimming and J lost 3 bases, with 5 bases between them. The CDR3 DNA reads as TGCAGTGCTAGAACGGGCTACGAGCAGTACGTC. This gives the protein CSARTGYEQYV.

This clonotype was counted at least ten times. The rearrangement links TRBV2 to TRBJ1-2, with D possibly matching TRBD1 (6 bases). V was trimmed by 11 bases and J by 7 bases, leaving 23 bases between them. This CDR3 is 14 amino acids long. Germline V gene lookup returns CDR1 SNHLY and CDR2 FYNNEI. This CDR3 reads CASWRGATTSGYTF. In DNA form, the CDR3 reads TGTGCCTCCTGGCGGGGGGCAACGACTAGTGGCTACACCTTC.

The gene calls are TRBV29-1 and TRBJ1-1; no definite D call. The CDR3 length is 11 residues. V was shortened by 5 bases and J by 7 bases, with 11 bases between the two germline ends. The germline V gene has CDR1 SQVTM and CDR2 ANQGSEA. CDR3 sequence reads: CSVPKGREAFF. The CDR3 DNA reads as TGCAGCGTTCCCAAGGGTCGTGAAGCTTTCTTT.

This clonotype was counted a few times. A much more abundant neighbour one base away suggests this may be a read error. The DNA of the CDR3 is TGTGCCAGCAGCCCCTCCGCCGGGACAGGGGCCGCCGGGGAGCTGTTTTTT. Protein sequence: CASSPSAGTGAAGELFF. This chain links TRBV11-3 with TRBJ2-2, with TRBD1 identical over 10 bases. The CDR3 runs to 17 residues. V trimming: 5 bases; J trimming: 6 bases; junction bases outside the gene matches: 12. Germline loops: CDR1 SGHNT, CDR2 YENEEA.

This clonotype has a count of ten or more. The chain couples TRBV7-6 to TRBJ2-2; D unresolved. Germline V gives CDR1 SGHVS, CDR2 FNYEAQ. The V end lost 6 bases, the J end lost 4 bases, and 9 bases lay between the germline ends. This CDR3 has 13 amino acids. The CDR3 region has the DNA TGTGCCAGCAGTTCCTACACCACCGGGGAGCTGTTTTTT. It codes for CASSSYTTGELFF.

In this sample, this clonotype turned up many times. The V call is TRBV15, the J call TRBJ1-6, with a tentative D call TRBD1 (5 bases). Germline CDR1 is LNHNV and CDR2 is YYDKDF (reference sequence). The CDR3 has 14 residues. V lost 5 bases and J 8 bases, leaving 13 bases between the germline ends. The CDR3 sequence: CATSQQQGYSPLHF. The CDR3 DNA is TGTGCCACCAGCCAGCAGCAGGGATATTCACCCCTCCACTTT.

The table lists this clonotype with many counts. The V gene is TRBV28, the J gene TRBJ1-1, with TRBD1 matching 9 bases. Germline V gene data show CDR1 as MDHEN and CDR2 as SYDVKM. Losses at the gene ends were 5 bases for V and 0 bases for J; bases not matched to a gene: 10. The CDR3 runs 17 residues. The CDR3, as DNA: TGTGCCAGCAGTCCCCATTGGGGGACAGGGTTGAACACTGAAGCTTTCTTT. Amino acid sequence: CASSPHWGTGLNTEAFF.

This clonotype was counted ten times or more. V is TRBV6-5 and J is TRBJ1-5; D is undetermined. Germline V gene sequence: CDR1 MNHEY, CDR2 SVGAGI. The ends were cut back, 0 bases at V and 3 bases at J, with 9 bases in the middle. The CDR3 sequence is 15 residues long. The DNA for the CDR3 is TGTGCCAGCAGTTACTCGGGCGGGAACAATCAGCCCCAGCATTTT. Translating it yields CASSYSGGNNQPQHF.

The chain couples TRBV24-1 to TRBJ2-1; 7 bases are a match to TRBD2. Germline CDR1 is KGHDR and CDR2 is SFDVKD. CDR3 size: 16 residues. Trimming at V came to 1 base and at J to 0 bases, leaving 2 bases not matched to a gene. CDR3 nucleotide sequence: TGTGCCACCAGTGATTTCGGCGGGAGCTCCTACAATGAGCAGTTCTTC. Protein sequence: CATSDFGGSSYNEQFF.

Many counts were recorded for this clonotype. The chain couples TRBV28 to TRBJ2-2; no definite D call. V lost 6 bases to trimming and J lost 5 bases, with 16 bases between them. Germline loops: CDR1 MDHEN, CDR2 SYDVKM. CDR3 size: 15 residues. The CDR3 is CASSRITPPTGELFF. CDR3 DNA: TGTGCCAGCAGCCGGATTACTCCACCAACCGGGGAGCTGTTTTTT.

This clonotype was observed many times. The chain uses TRBV20-1 and TRBJ2-7; no firm D call. The germline CDR1 and CDR2 sequences are DFQATT and SNEGSKA (reference sequence). CDR3 length equals 14 residues. V was trimmed by 3 bases and J by 0 bases, leaving 12 bases between them. CDR3 residues: CSARPRVSSYEQYF. The CDR3, as DNA: TGCAGTGCTAGGCCTAGGGTGAGCTCCTACGAGCAGTACTTC.

In this sample, this clonotype turned up many times. The rearrangement joins TRBV6-5 to TRBJ2-2; the match to TRBD1 covers 7 bases. This CDR3 has 16 amino acids. Germline V CDR1 and CDR2: MNHEY, SVGAGI. V lost 0 bases, J lost 6 bases, and 7 bases stayed unmatched. The CDR3 DNA is TGTGCCAGCAGTTACTCGGACGACAGGGCGGCCGGGGAGCTGTTTTTT. Protein: CASSYSDDRAAGELFF.

The rearrangement uses TRBV20-1 and TRBJ1-5; D unclear. There are 14 residues in the CDR3. The germline V gene encodes CDR1 DFQATT and CDR2 SNEGSKA (reference sequence). The germline V and J ends were trimmed by 0 bases and 1 base, with 7 bases remaining between them. DNA of the CDR3: TGCAGTGCTAGAGATGGTGGAAGCAATCAGCCCCAGCATTTT. Translating gives CSARDGGSNQPQHF.

This clonotype was observed many times. CDR3 DNA sequence: TGTGCCAGCAGCTTTCTAGTAAGGCTCCGATTCGCAGATACGCAGTATTTT. It encodes CASSFLVRLRFADTQYF. The chain joins TRBV7-9 to TRBJ2-3; D remains ambiguous. V was trimmed by 3 bases and J by 4 bases, leaving 20 bases between them. There are 17 residues in the CDR3. Germline CDR1 reads SEHNR; CDR2 reads FQNEAQ (reference sequence).

This clonotype showed up many times. The rearrangement uses TRBV7-2 and TRBJ2-1, with 7 bases that match TRBD1. Trimming took 4 bases from V and 3 from J; bases not matched to a gene: 12. The CDR3 sequence is 17 residues long. The germline CDR1 and CDR2 sequences are SGHTA and FQGNSA. CDR3 bases: TGTGCCAGCAGCTCCCGAAGAGGGGGCAATTTCTACAATGAGCAGTTCTTC. Protein sequence: CASSSRRGGNFYNEQFF.

This clonotype has at least ten counts. The V gene is TRBV6-2 or TRBV6-3, the J gene TRBJ2-7; 7 positions agree with TRBD1. Germline CDR1 is MNHEY and CDR2 is SVGEGT. Trimming cost V 3 bases and J 0 bases; bases outside gene matches: 5. The CDR3 is made up of 15 amino acids. The CDR3 DNA reads as TGTGCCAGCAGTTATGGGGCAGGGGGCTCCTACGAGCAGTACGTC. This translates into CASSYGAGGSYEQYV.

A few counts support this clonotype. This chain links TRBV20-1 with TRBJ2-5; TRBD2 aligns across 7 bases. Germline V CDR1 and CDR2: DFQATT, SNEGSKA (reference sequence). Unmatched junction bases numbered 10, after V lost 3 bases and J lost 6 bases. This CDR3 has 14 amino acids. The CDR3 coding sequence is TGCAGTGCTAGTCCTGTTGGGGGGGAGAAGACCCAGTACTTC. Residues: CSASPVGGEKTQYF.

Ten or more counts support this clonotype. The chain recombines TRBV25-1 with TRBJ1-2, with 9 bases aligning to TRBD1. Trimming took 5 bases from V and 8 from J; bases not matched to a gene: 9. The CDR3 spans 14 residues. From germline, CDR1 is MGHDK and CDR2 SYGVNS. The CDR3 sequence is CASSPDRGSQGYTF. In DNA form, the CDR3 reads TGTGCCAGCAGTCCGGACAGGGGAAGTCAAGGCTACACCTTC.

This clonotype was picked up many times. The chain carries TRBV20-1 and TRBJ2-7, with 11 positions matching TRBD2. The germline V gene encodes CDR1 DFQATT and CDR2 SNEGSKA (reference sequence). V lost 0 bases, J lost 7 bases, and 11 bases stayed unmatched. The CDR3 loop spans 16 amino acids. The CDR3 DNA follows: TGCAGTGCTAGAGATTCTAGCGGGGGGTCGGATCTGGAGCAGTACGTC. It translates to CSARDSSGGSDLEQYV.

V gene TRBV7-8 combines with J gene TRBJ2-5, with 9 bases that match TRBD1. Trimming cost V 5 bases and J 5 bases; bases outside gene matches: 21. The CDR3 contains 19 residues. The germline gives CDR1 SGHVS, CDR2 FQNEAQ. CDR3 nucleotide sequence: TGTGCCAGCAGCCCAACCCTTCTTCTAGGACAGGGGAGTGAGGAGACCCAGTACTTC. Translated: CASSPTLLLGQGSEETQYF. Full variable domain (missing parts from reference TRBV7-8 and TRBJ2-5): GAGVSQSPRYKVAKRGQDVALRCDPISGHVSLFWYQQALGQGPEFLTYFQNEAQLDKSGLPSDRFFAERPEGSVSTLKIQRTQQEDSAVYLCASSPTLLLGQGSEETQYFGPGTRLLVL.

This clonotype was counted at least ten times. The rearrangement uses TRBV20-1 and TRBJ1-1, with 7 bases lining up with TRBD1. Germline V gene data show CDR1 as DFQATT and CDR2 as SNEGSKA (reference sequence). V lost 6 bases, J lost 3 bases, and 4 bases stayed unmatched. The CDR3 runs 12 residues. This chain's CDR3 is CSANRGYTEAFF. The CDR3 DNA sequence: TGCAGTGCCAACAGGGGTTACACTGAAGCTTTCTTT.

Many counts were recorded for this clonotype. The chain couples TRBV5-1 to TRBJ2-1; TRBD2 matches at 10 bases. The V and J ends lost 4 bases and 3 bases, in that order; junction bases with no gene match: 7. The CDR3 spans 16 residues. CDR1 is SGHRS and CDR2 is YFSETQ in the germline V gene. As DNA, the CDR3 is TGCGCCAGCAGCGGCGGGACTAGCGATTACTACAATGAGCAGTTCTTC. Protein product: CASSGGTSDYYNEQFF.

This clonotype was seen repeatedly, ten times or more. The chain couples TRBV28 to TRBJ2-5, with D perhaps TRBD1 or TRBD2 (5 bases each). The CDR3 loop spans 13 amino acids. Per germline, CDR1 MDHEN and CDR2 SYDVKM. The V end lost 11 bases, the J end lost 3 bases, and 16 bases lay between the germline ends. In DNA form, the CDR3 reads TGTGCCGCTCGGGACGGCCGGAAAGAGACCCAGTACTTC. This encodes CAARDGRKETQYF.

The sample holds many counts of this clonotype. The CDR3 sequence: CASSIVENQPQHF. CDR3 sequence (DNA): TGTGCCAGTAGTATAGTCGAAAATCAGCCCCAGCATTTT. This sequence joins TRBV19 and TRBJ1-5; D ambiguous. The CDR3 sequence is 13 residues long. Trimming took off 1 base at V and 4 bases at J, with 5 bases between the two ends. From germline, CDR1 is LNHDA and CDR2 SQIVND (reference sequence).

The chain employs TRBV7-2 and TRBJ2-5, with D unclear. This CDR3 comprises 12 residues. Trimming left V 7 bases short and J 0 bases short, with 6 bases between. In germline, CDR1 is SGHTA, CDR2 FQGNSA. The CDR3 spells CASTLYQETQYF. DNA of the CDR3: TGTGCCAGCACCCTTTACCAAGAGACCCAGTACTTC.

This clonotype occurred many times. This sequence joins TRBV7-8 and TRBJ2-1; 9 bases line up with TRBD2. V shed 7 bases and J 2 bases; nucleotides not matched to a gene: 6. Germline V gene data show CDR1 as SGHVS and CDR2 as FQNEAQ. This CDR3 has 15 residues. The CDR3, as DNA: TGTGCCAGCACCAGGACTAGCGCCACCTACAATGAGCAGTTCTTC. Its translation: CASTRTSATYNEQFF.